The clone carrying this TCR beta chain was picked up a small number of times. Its antigen remains unidentified. The germline V and J ends were trimmed by 1 base and 0 bases, with 4 bases remaining between them. The V gene's germline CDR1 is SNHLY and CDR2 FYNNEI. This CDR3 is built from 14 residues. The sample originates from a study of cytomegalovirus exposure and HLA in healthy donors. Points from the study as a whole: In vitro checks showed that a few CMV-associated chains really do target CMV antigens. Per a later analysis, HLA-associated TCR beta chains showed more clonal expansion than other, equally common TCR beta chains.

60 Vbeta and 13 Jbeta primers were used in PCR. Here immunoSEQ multiplex PCR was the method, and the copy in TCRdb shows in-frame clones only, minus some. This table holds about 120,000 clones, roughly 18% found once. The receptor comes from a female donor in good health and CMV-seropositive. The material sequenced was PBMCs. The V and J genes are TRBV2 and TRBJ1-3; D is unresolved. The CDR3 region has the DNA TGTGCCAGCAGTGAAGGAGGCTCTGGAAACACCATATATTTT. Amino acid sequence: CASSEGGSGNTIYF.